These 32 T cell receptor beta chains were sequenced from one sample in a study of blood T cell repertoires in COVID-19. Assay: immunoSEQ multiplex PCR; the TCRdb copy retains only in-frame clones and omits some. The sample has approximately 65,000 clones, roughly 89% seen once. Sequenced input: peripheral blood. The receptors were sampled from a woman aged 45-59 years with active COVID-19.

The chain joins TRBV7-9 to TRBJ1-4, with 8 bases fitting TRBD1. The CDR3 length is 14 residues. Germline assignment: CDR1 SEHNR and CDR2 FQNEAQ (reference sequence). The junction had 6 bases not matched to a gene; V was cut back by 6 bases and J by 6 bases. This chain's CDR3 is CASSLQGADEKLFF. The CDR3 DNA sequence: TGTGCCAGCAGTCTCCAGGGGGCGGATGAAAAACTGTTTTTT.

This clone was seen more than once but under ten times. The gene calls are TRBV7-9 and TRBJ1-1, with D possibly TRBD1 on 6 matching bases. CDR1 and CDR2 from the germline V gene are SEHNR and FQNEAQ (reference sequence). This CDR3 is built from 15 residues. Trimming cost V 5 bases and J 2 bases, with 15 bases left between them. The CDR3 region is CASSRPQGFNTEAFF. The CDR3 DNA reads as TGTGCCAGCAGCCGACCACAGGGATTTAACACTGAAGCTTTCTTT.

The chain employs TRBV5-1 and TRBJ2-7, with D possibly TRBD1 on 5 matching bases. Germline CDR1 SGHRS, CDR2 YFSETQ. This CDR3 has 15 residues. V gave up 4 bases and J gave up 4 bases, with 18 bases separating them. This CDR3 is CASSKDWSGFYEQYF. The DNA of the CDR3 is TGCGCCAGCAGCAAGGATTGGTCAGGGTTTTACGAGCAGTACTTC.

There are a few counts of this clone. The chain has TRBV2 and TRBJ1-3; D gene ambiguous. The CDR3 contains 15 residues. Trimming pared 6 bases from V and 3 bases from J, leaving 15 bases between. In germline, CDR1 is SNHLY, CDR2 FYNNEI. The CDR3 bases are TGTGCCAGCAGACCCGGCAGCGGAGGTGGAAACACCATATATTTT. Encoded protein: CASRPGSGGGNTIYF.

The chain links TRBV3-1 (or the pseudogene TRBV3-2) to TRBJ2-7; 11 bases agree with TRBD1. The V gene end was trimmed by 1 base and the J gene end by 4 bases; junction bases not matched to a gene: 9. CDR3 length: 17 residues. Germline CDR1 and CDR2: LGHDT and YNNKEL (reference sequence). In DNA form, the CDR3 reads TGTGCCAGCAGCCAAGGGTTCGGGACAGGGGGAAATTACGAGCAGTACTTC. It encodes CASSQGFGTGGNYEQYF.

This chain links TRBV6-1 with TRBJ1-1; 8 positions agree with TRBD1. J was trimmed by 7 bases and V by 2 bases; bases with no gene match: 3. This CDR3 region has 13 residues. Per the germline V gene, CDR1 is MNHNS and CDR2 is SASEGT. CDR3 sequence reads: CASSELTGDEAFF. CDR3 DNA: TGTGCCAGCAGTGAACTGACAGGGGATGAAGCTTTCTTT.

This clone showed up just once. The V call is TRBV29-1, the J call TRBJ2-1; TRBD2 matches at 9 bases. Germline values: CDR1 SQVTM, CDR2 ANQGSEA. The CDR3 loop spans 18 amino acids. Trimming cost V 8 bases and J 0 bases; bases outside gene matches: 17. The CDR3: CSSRAGTSLQSSYNEQFF. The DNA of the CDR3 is TGCAGCTCAAGGGCGGGGACTAGCCTACAGAGCTCCTACAATGAGCAGTTCTTC.

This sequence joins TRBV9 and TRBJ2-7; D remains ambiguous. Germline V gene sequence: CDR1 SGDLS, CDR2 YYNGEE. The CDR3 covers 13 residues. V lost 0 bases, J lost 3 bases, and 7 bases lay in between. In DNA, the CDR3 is TGTGCCAGCAGCGTAGGGCAGTTCTACGAGCAGTACTTC. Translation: CASSVGQFYEQYF.

The CDR3 DNA sequence: TGTGCCTGGAGGCGTGGGACAGGCAGGCAGCCCCAGCATTTT. This codes for CAWRRGTGRQPQHF. The V and J genes are TRBV30 and TRBJ1-5, with 8 bases that match TRBD1. Per the germline V gene, CDR1 is GTSNPN and CDR2 is SVGIG (reference sequence). With 3 bases clipped from V and 7 bases from J, the junction kept 8 bases outside the gene matches. CDR3 length equals 14 residues.

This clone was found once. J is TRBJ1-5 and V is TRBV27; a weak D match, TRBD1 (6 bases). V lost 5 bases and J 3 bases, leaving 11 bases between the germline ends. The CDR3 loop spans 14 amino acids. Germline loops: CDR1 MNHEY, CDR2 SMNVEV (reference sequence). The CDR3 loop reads CASSITGNNQPQHF. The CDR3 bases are TGTGCCAGCAGTATCACAGGGAACAATCAGCCCCAGCATTTT.

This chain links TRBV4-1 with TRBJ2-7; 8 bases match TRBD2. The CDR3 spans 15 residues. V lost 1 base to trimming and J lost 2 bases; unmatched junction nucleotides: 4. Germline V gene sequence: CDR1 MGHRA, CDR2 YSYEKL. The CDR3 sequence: CASSQGLAMTYEQYF. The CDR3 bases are TGCGCCAGCAGCCAAGGACTAGCGATGACCTACGAGCAGTACTTC.

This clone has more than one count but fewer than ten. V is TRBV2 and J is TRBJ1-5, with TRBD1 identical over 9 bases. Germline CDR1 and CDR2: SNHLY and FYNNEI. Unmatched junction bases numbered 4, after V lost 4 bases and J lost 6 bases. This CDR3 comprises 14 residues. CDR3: CASSGDRVRQPQHF. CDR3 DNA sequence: TGTGCCAGCAGTGGGGACAGGGTACGTCAGCCCCAGCATTTT.

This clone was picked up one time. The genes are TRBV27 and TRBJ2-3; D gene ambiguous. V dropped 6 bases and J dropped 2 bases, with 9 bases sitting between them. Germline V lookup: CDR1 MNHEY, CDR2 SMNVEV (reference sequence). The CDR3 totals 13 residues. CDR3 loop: CASSKIHTDTQYF. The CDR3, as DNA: TGTGCCAGCAGCAAGATACACACAGATACGCAGTATTTT.

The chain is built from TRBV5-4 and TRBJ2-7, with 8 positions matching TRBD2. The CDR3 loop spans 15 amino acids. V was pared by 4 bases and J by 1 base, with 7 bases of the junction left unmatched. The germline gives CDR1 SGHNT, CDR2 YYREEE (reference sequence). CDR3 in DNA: TGTGCCAGCAGCGTGGTAGCGGGAAGGTCCTACGAGCAGTACTTC. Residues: CASSVVAGRSYEQYF.

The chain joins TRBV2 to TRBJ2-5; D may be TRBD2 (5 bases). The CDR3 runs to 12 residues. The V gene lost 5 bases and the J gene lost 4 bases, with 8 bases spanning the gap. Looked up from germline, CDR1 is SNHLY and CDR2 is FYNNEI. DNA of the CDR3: TGTGCCAGCAGTTTCAGCGGAGAGACCCAGTACTTC. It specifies CASSFSGETQYF.

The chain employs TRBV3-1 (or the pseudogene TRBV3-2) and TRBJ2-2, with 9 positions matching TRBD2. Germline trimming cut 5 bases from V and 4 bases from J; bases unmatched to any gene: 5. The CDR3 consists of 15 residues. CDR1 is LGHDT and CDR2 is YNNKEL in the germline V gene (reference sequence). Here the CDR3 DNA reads TGTGCCAGCAGCTATAGCGGGAGTAGCACCGGGGAGCTGTTTTTT. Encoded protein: CASSYSGSSTGELFF.

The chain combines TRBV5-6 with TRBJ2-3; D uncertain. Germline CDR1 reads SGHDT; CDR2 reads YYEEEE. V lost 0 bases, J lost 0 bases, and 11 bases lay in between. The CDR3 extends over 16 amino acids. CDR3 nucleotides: TGTGCCAGCAGCTTGGCCGTCGGTACTAGCACAGATACGCAGTATTTT. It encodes CASSLAVGTSTDTQYF.

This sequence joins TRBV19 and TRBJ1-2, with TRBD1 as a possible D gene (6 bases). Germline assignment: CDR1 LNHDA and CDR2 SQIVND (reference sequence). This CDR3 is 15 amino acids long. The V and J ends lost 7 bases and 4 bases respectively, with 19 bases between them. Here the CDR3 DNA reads TGTGCCAGTACTGCTAACAACAGGGACCCCTATGGCTACACCTTC. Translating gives CASTANNRDPYGYTF.

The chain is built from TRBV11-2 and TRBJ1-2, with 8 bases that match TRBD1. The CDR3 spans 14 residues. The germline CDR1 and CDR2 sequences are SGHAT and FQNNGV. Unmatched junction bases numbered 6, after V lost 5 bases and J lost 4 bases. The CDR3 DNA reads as TGTGCCAGCAGCCCCGTCCAGGGGGCCTATGGCTACACCTTC. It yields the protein CASSPVQGAYGYTF.

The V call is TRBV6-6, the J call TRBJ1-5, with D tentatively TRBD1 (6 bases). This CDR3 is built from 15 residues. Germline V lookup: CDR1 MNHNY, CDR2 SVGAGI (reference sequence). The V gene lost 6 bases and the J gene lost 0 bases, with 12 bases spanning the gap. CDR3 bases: TGTGCCAGCAGCCGAACAGGGTCTAGCAATCAGCCCCAGCATTTT. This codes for CASSRTGSSNQPQHF.

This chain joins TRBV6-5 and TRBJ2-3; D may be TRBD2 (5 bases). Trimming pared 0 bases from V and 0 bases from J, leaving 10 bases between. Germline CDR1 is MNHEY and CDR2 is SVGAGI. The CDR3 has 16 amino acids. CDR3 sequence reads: CASSYSIWESTDTQYF. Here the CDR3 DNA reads TGTGCCAGCAGTTACTCGATCTGGGAGAGCACAGATACGCAGTATTTT.

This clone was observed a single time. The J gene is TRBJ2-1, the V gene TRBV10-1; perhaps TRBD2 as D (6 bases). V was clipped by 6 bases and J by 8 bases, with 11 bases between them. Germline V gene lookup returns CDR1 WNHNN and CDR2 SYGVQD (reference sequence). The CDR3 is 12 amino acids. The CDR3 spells CASSPSGDEQFF. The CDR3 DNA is TGCGCCAGCAGCCCCTCGGGGGATGAGCAGTTCTTC.

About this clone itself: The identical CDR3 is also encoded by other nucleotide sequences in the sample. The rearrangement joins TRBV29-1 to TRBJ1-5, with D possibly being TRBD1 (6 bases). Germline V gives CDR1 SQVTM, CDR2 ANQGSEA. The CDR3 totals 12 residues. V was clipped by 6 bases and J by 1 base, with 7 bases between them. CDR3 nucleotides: TGCAGCGTACAGGGAAGCAATCAGCCCCAGCATTTT. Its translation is CSVQGSNQPQHF.

CDR3 in amino acids: CASSLVGETEAFF. For the CDR3, the DNA is TGTGCCAGCAGCTTAGTTGGAGAGACTGAAGCTTTCTTT. This chain joins TRBV7-9 and TRBJ1-1; D gene unclear. Trimming took off 1 base at V and 5 bases at J, with 8 bases between the two ends. Germline assignment: CDR1 SEHNR and CDR2 FQNEAQ (reference sequence). This CDR3 contains 13 residues.

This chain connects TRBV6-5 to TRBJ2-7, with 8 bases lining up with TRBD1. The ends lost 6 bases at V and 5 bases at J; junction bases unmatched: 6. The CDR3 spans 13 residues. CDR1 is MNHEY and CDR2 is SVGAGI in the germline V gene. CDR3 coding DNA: TGTGCCAGCAGAGATCCAGGGGGCCACGAGCAGTACTTC. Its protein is CASRDPGGHEQYF.

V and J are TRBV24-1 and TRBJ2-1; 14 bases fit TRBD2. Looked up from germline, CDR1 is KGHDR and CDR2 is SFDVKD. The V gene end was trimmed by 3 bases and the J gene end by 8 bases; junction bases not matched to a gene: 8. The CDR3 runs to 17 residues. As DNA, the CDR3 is TGTGCCACCAGTGATAGTGGGACTAGCGGGAGAATCCATGAGCAGTTCTTC. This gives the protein CATSDSGTSGRIHEQFF.

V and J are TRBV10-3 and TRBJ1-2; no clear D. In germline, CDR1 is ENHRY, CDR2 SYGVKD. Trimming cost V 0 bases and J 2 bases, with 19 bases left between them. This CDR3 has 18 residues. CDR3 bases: TGTGCCATCAGTGAGTCGGGGTCAGCCACTCGGGGAAACTATGGCTACACCTTC. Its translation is CAISESGSATRGNYGYTF.

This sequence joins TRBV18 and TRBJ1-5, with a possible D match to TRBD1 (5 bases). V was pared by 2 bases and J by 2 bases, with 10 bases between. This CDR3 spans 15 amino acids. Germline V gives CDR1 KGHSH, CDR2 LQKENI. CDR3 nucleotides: TGTGCCAGCTCACCATCAGGGAACCGCAATCAGCCCCAGCATTTT. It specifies CASSPSGNRNQPQHF. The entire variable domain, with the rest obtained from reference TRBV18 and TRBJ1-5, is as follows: NAGVMQNPRHLVRRRGQEARLRCSPMKGHSHVYWYRQLPEEGLKFMVYLQKENIIDESGMPKERFSAEFPKEGPSILRIQQVVRGDSAAYFCASSPSGNRNQPQHFGDGTRLSIL.

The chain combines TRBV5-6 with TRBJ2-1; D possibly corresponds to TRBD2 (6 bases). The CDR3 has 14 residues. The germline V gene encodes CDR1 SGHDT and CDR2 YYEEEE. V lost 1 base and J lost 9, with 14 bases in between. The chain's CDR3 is CASSLSGSGGEQFF. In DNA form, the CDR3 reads TGTGCCAGCAGCTTGAGCGGGTCCGGAGGTGAGCAGTTCTTC.

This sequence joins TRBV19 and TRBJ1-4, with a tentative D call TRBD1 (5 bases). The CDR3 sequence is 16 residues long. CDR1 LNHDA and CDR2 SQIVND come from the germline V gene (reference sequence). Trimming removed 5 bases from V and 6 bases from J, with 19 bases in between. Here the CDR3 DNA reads TGTGCCAGTAGTTCCCGGACAACGAGAATAGATGAAAAACTGTTTTTT. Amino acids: CASSSRTTRIDEKLFF.

The CDR3 region is CASSPGYLSTDTQYF. The CDR3 DNA reads as TGTGCCAGCAGTCCCGGGTATTTGAGCACAGATACGCAGTATTTT. The chain combines TRBV27 with TRBJ2-3; D remains unclear. The germline CDR1 and CDR2 sequences are MNHEY and SMNVEV (reference sequence). V lost 5 bases, J lost 0 bases, and 12 bases lay in between. The CDR3 totals 15 residues.

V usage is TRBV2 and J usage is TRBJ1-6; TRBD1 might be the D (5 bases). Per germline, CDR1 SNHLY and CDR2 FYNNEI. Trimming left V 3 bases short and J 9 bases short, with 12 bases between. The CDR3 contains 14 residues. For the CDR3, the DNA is TGTGCCAGCAGTGACTCAGGGTTTACTTCACCCCTCCACTTT. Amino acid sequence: CASSDSGFTSPLHF.